This entry features one T cell receptor beta chain sequence. The antigen remains unidentified. These data originate in a study of CD8 T cells in ankylosing spondylitis. The CDR3 sequence is 15 residues long. With V trimmed by 3 bases and J by 5 bases, 4 bases remained unmatched. Germline loops: CDR1 LNHDA, CDR2 SQIVND (reference sequence). Whole-study findings and limits: Ankylosing spondylitis blood appeared to carry a characteristic TCR beta motif of roughly eight highly homologous variants. CD8+ disease-linked clones were present at relatively low frequencies in blood.

TCRdb redid the calling of the 5' RACE reads with MiXCR, one entry per CDR3 protein. The sample shows some 200,000 distinct CDR3 sequences, about 7% of them seen only once. The sample taken for sequencing was blood, either unsorted or a sorted T cell fraction (not recorded which). The V call is TRBV19, the J call TRBJ2-1, with TRBD1 identical over 10 bases. The TCR sequence derives from a male donor with ankylosing spondylitis. The CDR3 loop is CASSMGQGFNNEQFF. The CDR3, as DNA: TGTGCCAGTAGTATGGGACAGGGGTTCAACAATGAGCAGTTCTTC.